This T cell receptor beta chain was sequenced for a study of identical twins. General study findings and limits: Beta out-of-frame sequences displayed a weaker excess of sharing between twins. High-abundance cord blood beta clonotypes had fewer insertions; memory repertoires showed none.

There are 17 residues in the CDR3. The J segment lost 6 bases and the V segment lost 6 bases, leaving 12 bases of the junction unmatched. CDR1 is MDHEN, CDR2 SYDVKM, per germline. Ten or more counts support this clonotype. Its target is not known. A template switching step contributed a universal primer site, while unique molecular identifiers were present in the cDNA. MiXCR, applied by TCRdb to the 5' RACE reads, yields one record per CDR3 protein. Altogether 420,000 or so distinct CDR3 sequences are present, approximately 17% being singletons, with the ten largest covering roughly 12%. The clonotype originates from a man aged 50 or older in good health. The chain combines TRBV28 with TRBJ2-1; 12 positions match TRBD2. Material for sequencing was naive T cells sorted from blood. CDR3 loop: CASSSLGLAGPLNEQFF. The CDR3 DNA reads TGTGCCAGCAGCTCACTAGGACTAGCGGGACCCCTCAATGAGCAGTTCTTC.